These T cell receptor delta chains were read from a single sample in a study of gamma-delta chains in newborns, infants, children. TCRdb made new clone calls on the reads using CATT. The data contain approximately 1,000 delta-chain clones, less than 9% of them singletons. The sequenced material came from blood. The receptor source for this set is a child who was a newborn, infant or young child, either healthy, febrile or measles-vaccinated (not recorded which). CDR3s include the opening cysteine and the closing phenylalanine or tryptophan. Fields, in order: D gene, J gene, CDR3 length, V gene, clone size, CDR3 DNA, CDR3 protein. D genes are given only for firm matches. Size is omitted from some rows. Given values are once, few, many or a class for expanded clones.

d_call: TRDD3; j_call: TRDJ2; cdr3_length: 18; v_call: TRDV2; clone_size: large; cdr3_nt: TGTGCCTGTGACACCGGGGGACTGGGGGGTTCTTTGACAGCACAACTCTTCTTT; cdr3_aa: CACDTGGLGGSLTAQLFF
d_call: TRDD3; j_call: TRDJ3; cdr3_length: 18; v_call: TRDV2; clone_size: few; cdr3_nt: TGTGCCAGTGACACCGCCTGGGGGAGCTCCTGGGACACCCGACAGATGTTTTTC; cdr3_aa: CASDTAWGSSWDTRQMFF
d_call: -; j_call: TRDJ3; cdr3_length: 15; v_call: TRDV2; clone_size: large; cdr3_nt: TGTGCCTGTGACCCTTTATCCTGGGACACCCGACAGATGTTTTTC; cdr3_aa: CACDPLSWDTRQMFF
d_call: TRDD3; j_call: TRDJ3; cdr3_length: 20; v_call: TRDV2; clone_size: -; cdr3_nt: TGTGCCTGTGACACAGTTGTACTGGGGGATGGCACCTGGGACACCCGACAGATGTTTTTC; cdr3_aa: CACDTVVLGDGTWDTRQMFF
d_call: -; j_call: TRDJ1; cdr3_length: 15; v_call: TRDV1; clone_size: few; cdr3_nt: TGTGCTCTTGGGGAGAACCTACCGTACACCGATAAGCTCATCTTT; cdr3_aa: CALGENLPYTDKLIF
d_call: -; j_call: TRDJ3; cdr3_length: 18; v_call: TRDV2; clone_size: -; cdr3_nt: TGTGCCTGTGGCACCTGGAGGACTGGCTCCTGGGACACCCGACAGATGTTTTTC; cdr3_aa: CACGTWRTGSWDTRQMFF
d_call: TRDD3; j_call: TRDJ1; cdr3_length: 17; v_call: TRDV1; clone_size: -; cdr3_nt: TGTGCTCTTGGGGACCCCTTACTGGGGGCCCACACCGATAAACTCATCTTT; cdr3_aa: CALGDPLLGAHTDKLIF
d_call: TRDD3; j_call: TRDJ3; cdr3_length: 18; v_call: TRDV2; clone_size: large; cdr3_nt: TGTGCCTGTGACAGTGGGGGATACGGCTCCTGGGACACCCGACAGATGTTTTTC; cdr3_aa: CACDSGGYGSWDTRQMFF
d_call: TRDD3; j_call: TRDJ2; cdr3_length: 16; v_call: TRDV2; clone_size: large; cdr3_nt: TGTGCCTGTGACACCGTGGGGGATGCTTTGACAGCACAACTCTTCTTT; cdr3_aa: CACDTVGDALTAQLFF
d_call: TRDD3; j_call: TRDJ1; cdr3_length: 18; v_call: TRDV1; clone_size: medium-sized; cdr3_nt: TGTGCTCTTGGGGAACCTCTACGTCCTGGGGGATTTACCCATAAACTCATCTTT; cdr3_aa: CALGEPLRPGGFTHKLIF
d_call: TRDD3; j_call: TRDJ3; cdr3_length: 20; v_call: TRDV2; clone_size: large; cdr3_nt: TGTGCCTGTGACACCGTACTGGGGGATACGCAAACCTGGGACACCCGACAGATGTTTTTC; cdr3_aa: CACDTVLGDTQTWDTRQMFF
d_call: TRDD3; j_call: TRDJ3; cdr3_length: 19; v_call: TRDV2; clone_size: large; cdr3_nt: TGTGCCTGTGACACCGTGAGGGGGATACGCTCCTGGGACACCCGACAGATGTTTTTC; cdr3_aa: CACDTVRGIRSWDTRQMFF
d_call: TRDD3; j_call: TRDJ2; cdr3_length: 15; v_call: TRDV2; clone_size: large; cdr3_nt: TGTGCCTGTGACGTACTGGGGGATACGCCAGCACAACTCTTCTTT; cdr3_aa: CACDVLGDTPAQLFF
d_call: TRDD3; j_call: TRDJ2; cdr3_length: 16; v_call: TRDV2; clone_size: few; cdr3_nt: TGTGCCTGCGACAAACTGGGGGATACTTTGGCAGCACAACTCTTCTTT; cdr3_aa: CACDKLGDTLAAQLFF
d_call: TRDD3; j_call: TRDJ3; cdr3_length: 17; v_call: TRDV2; clone_size: large; cdr3_nt: TGTGCCTGTGACAACTGGGGGAGCTCCTGGGACACCCGACAGATGTTTTTC; cdr3_aa: CACDNWGSSWDTRQMFF
d_call: TRDD3; j_call: TRDJ2; cdr3_length: 14; v_call: TRDV2; clone_size: large; cdr3_nt: TGTGCCTGTGACACCTGGGGGATAACAGCACAACTCTTCTTT; cdr3_aa: CACDTWGITAQLFF
d_call: TRDD3; j_call: TRDJ1; cdr3_length: 14; v_call: TRDV2; clone_size: -; cdr3_nt: TGTGCCCGTGACTCTGTGGGGGATACAGATGAACTCATCTTT; cdr3_aa: CARDSVGDTDELIF
d_call: -; j_call: TRDJ3; cdr3_length: 19; v_call: TRDV2; clone_size: medium-sized; cdr3_nt: TGTGCCTGTGACCCCCTTACTGGTCCAAGCTCCTGGGACACCCGACAGATGTTTTTC; cdr3_aa: CACDPLTGPSSWDTRQMFF
d_call: TRDD3; j_call: TRDJ3; cdr3_length: 18; v_call: TRDV2; clone_size: large; cdr3_nt: TGTGCCTGTGATTACTGGGGGATACGCTCCTGGGACACCCGACAGATGTTTTTC; cdr3_aa: CACDYWGIRSWDTRQMFF
d_call: -; j_call: TRDJ3; cdr3_length: 18; v_call: TRDV2; clone_size: medium-sized; cdr3_nt: TGTGCCTGTGACACCGTAGGGGATGGCGCCTGGGACACCCGACAGATGTTTTTC; cdr3_aa: CACDTVGDGAWDTRQMFF
d_call: -; j_call: TRDJ1; cdr3_length: 19; v_call: TRDV1; clone_size: few; cdr3_nt: TGTGCTCTTGGGGAACGGCCTATTCTACTGGCCCAGCACACCGATAAACTCATCTTT; cdr3_aa: CALGERPILLAQHTDKLIF
d_call: TRDD3; j_call: TRDJ3; cdr3_length: 21; v_call: TRDV2; clone_size: -; cdr3_nt: TGTGCCTGTGACGGCCTACTGGGGGATACCCCCCGCTCCTGGGACACCCGACAGATGTTTTTC; cdr3_aa: CACDGLLGDTPRSWDTRQMFF
d_call: TRDD3; j_call: TRDJ3; cdr3_length: 16; v_call: TRDV2; clone_size: large; cdr3_nt: TGTGCCTGTGACACCTGGGGGATACGGGACACCCGACAGATGTTTTTC; cdr3_aa: CACDTWGIRDTRQMFF
d_call: TRDD3; j_call: TRDJ3; cdr3_length: 18; v_call: TRDV2; clone_size: medium-sized; cdr3_nt: TGTGCCTGGAACCTACTGGGGGGGAGCTCCTGGGACACCCGACAGATGTTTTTC; cdr3_aa: CAWNLLGGSSWDTRQMFF
d_call: TRDD3; j_call: TRDJ2; cdr3_length: 20; v_call: TRDV2; clone_size: few; cdr3_nt: TGTGCCTGTGACCCTTTACTGGGGGATACGCGTTTCAGTTTGACAGCCCAACTCTTCTTT; cdr3_aa: CACDPLLGDTRFSLTAQLFF
d_call: TRDD3; j_call: TRDJ1; cdr3_length: 24; v_call: TRDV1; clone_size: -; cdr3_nt: TGTGCTCTTGGGGAACTTGAGTCCTACGAGTGGAGTACTGGGGGATCGAGAATGGCAGATAAACTCATCTTT; cdr3_aa: CALGELESYEWSTGGSRMADKLIF
d_call: -; j_call: TRDJ3; cdr3_length: 17; v_call: TRDV2; clone_size: medium-sized; cdr3_nt: TGTGCCTGTGACACCGTACTGGGCTCCTGGGACACCCGACAGATGTTTTTC; cdr3_aa: CACDTVLGSWDTRQMFF
d_call: -; j_call: TRDJ2; cdr3_length: 14; v_call: TRDV2; clone_size: hyperexpanded; cdr3_nt: TGTGCCTGTGACAAGGTGGGGATGACAGCACAACTCTTCTTT; cdr3_aa: CACDKVGMTAQLFF
d_call: TRDD3; j_call: TRDJ3; cdr3_length: 20; v_call: TRDV2; clone_size: few; cdr3_nt: TGTGCCTGTGACAAAGTACTGGGGGATATCAGCTCCTGGGACACCCGACAGATGTTTTTC; cdr3_aa: CACDKVLGDISSWDTRQMFF
d_call: TRDD3; j_call: TRDJ3; cdr3_length: 18; v_call: TRDV2; clone_size: few; cdr3_nt: TGTGCCTGTGACTCCATACTGGGGGACTCCTGGGACACCCGACAGATGTTTTTC; cdr3_aa: CACDSILGDSWDTRQMFF
d_call: TRDD3; j_call: TRDJ1; cdr3_length: 15; v_call: TRDV2; clone_size: -; cdr3_nt: TGTGCCTGTGACACCCTGGGGGCTATCACCGATAAACTCATCTTT; cdr3_aa: CACDTLGAITDKLIF
d_call: TRDD3; j_call: TRDJ3; cdr3_length: 17; v_call: TRDV2; clone_size: -; cdr3_nt: TGTGCCTGTGACATACTGGGGGATACCTGGGACACCCGACAGATGTTTTTC; cdr3_aa: CACDILGDTWDTRQMFF
d_call: TRDD3; j_call: TRDJ3; cdr3_length: 17; v_call: TRDV2; clone_size: few; cdr3_nt: TGTGCCTGTGACACTCTGGGGGATACACGGGACACCCGACAGATGTTTTTC; cdr3_aa: CACDTLGDTRDTRQMFF
d_call: TRDD3; j_call: TRDJ3; cdr3_length: 20; v_call: TRDV2; clone_size: few; cdr3_nt: TGTGCCTGTGACACCGTACTGGGGGATACGCGCTCCTGGGACACCCGACAGATGTTTTTC; cdr3_aa: CACDTVLGDTRSWDTRQMFF
d_call: TRDD3; j_call: TRDJ3; cdr3_length: 18; v_call: TRDV2; clone_size: medium-sized; cdr3_nt: TGTGCCTGTGACATACTGGGGGATAGCTCCTGGGACACCCGACAGATGTTTTTC; cdr3_aa: CACDILGDSSWDTRQMFF
d_call: TRDD3; j_call: TRDJ3; cdr3_length: 18; v_call: TRDV2; clone_size: large; cdr3_nt: TGTGCCTGTGACATACTGGGGGATACCTCCTGGGACACCCGACAGATGTTTTTC; cdr3_aa: CACDILGDTSWDTRQMFF
d_call: -; j_call: TRDJ3; cdr3_length: 18; v_call: TRDV2; clone_size: few; cdr3_nt: TGTGCCTGTGACACCGGTGGGTTCAGCTCCTGGGACACCCGACAGATGTTTTTC; cdr3_aa: CACDTGGFSSWDTRQMFF
d_call: TRDD3; j_call: TRDJ2; cdr3_length: 17; v_call: TRDV2; clone_size: large; cdr3_nt: TGTGCCTGTGACCCGATTACTGGGGGTTTTTTGACAGCACAACTCTTCTTT; cdr3_aa: CACDPITGGFLTAQLFF
d_call: TRDD3; j_call: TRDJ2; cdr3_length: 15; v_call: TRDV2; clone_size: large; cdr3_nt: TGTGCCTGTGACAAAGTGGGGGATTCGACAGCACAACTCTTCTTT; cdr3_aa: CACDKVGDSTAQLFF
d_call: -; j_call: TRDJ1; cdr3_length: 20; v_call: TRDV1; clone_size: few; cdr3_nt: TGCGCTCTTGGGGATTTCCTTCCTACGCCTCTGGGGGACGCGGAGGTTAAACTCATCTTT; cdr3_aa: CALGDFLPTPLGDAEVKLIF
d_call: -; j_call: TRDJ1; cdr3_length: 13; v_call: TRDV2; clone_size: -; cdr3_nt: TGTGCCTGTGACACCTGTGGGACACATAAACTCATCTTT; cdr3_aa: CACDTCGTHKLIF
d_call: TRDD3; j_call: TRDJ2; cdr3_length: 16; v_call: TRDV2; clone_size: -; cdr3_nt: TGTGCCTGTGACGCAGTTGGGGGATACGTCACAGCCCAACTCTTCTTT; cdr3_aa: CACDAVGGYVTAQLFF
d_call: -; j_call: TRDJ1; cdr3_length: 22; v_call: TRDV1; clone_size: few; cdr3_nt: TGTGCTCTTGGGATGTACTTCTTTGGTGTCGGGGGGCGCCGACGGTACACCGATAAACTCATCTTT; cdr3_aa: CALGMYFFGVGGRRRYTDKLIF
d_call: TRDD3; j_call: TRDJ3; cdr3_length: 19; v_call: TRDV2; clone_size: -; cdr3_nt: TGTGCCTGTGACACTGTAGGCTGGGGGAGCTCCTGGGACACCCGACAGATGTTTTTC; cdr3_aa: CACDTVGWGSSWDTRQMFF
d_call: TRDD3; j_call: TRDJ3; cdr3_length: 19; v_call: TRDV2; clone_size: medium-sized; cdr3_nt: TGTGCCTGTGACACCGGGGGATACGGGTCCTCCTGGGACACCCGACAGATGTTTTTC; cdr3_aa: CACDTGGYGSSWDTRQMFF
d_call: TRDD3; j_call: TRDJ1; cdr3_length: 20; v_call: TRDV1; clone_size: -; cdr3_nt: TGTGCTCTTGGGGAACGTGCGTACTGGGGGATACGGGGCTACACCGATAAACTCATCTTT; cdr3_aa: CALGERAYWGIRGYTDKLIF
d_call: TRDD3; j_call: TRDJ3; cdr3_length: 19; v_call: TRDV2; clone_size: medium-sized; cdr3_nt: TGTGCCTGTGACGCTACTGGGGGCCGGAGCTCCTGGGACACCCGACAGATGTTTTTC; cdr3_aa: CACDATGGRSSWDTRQMFF
d_call: TRDD3; j_call: TRDJ3; cdr3_length: 21; v_call: TRDV2; clone_size: -; cdr3_nt: TGTGCCTGTGACACCGGGGGACTGGGGGGTACGAGCTCCTGGGACACCCGACAGATGTTTTTC; cdr3_aa: CACDTGGLGGTSSWDTRQMFF
d_call: TRDD3; j_call: TRDJ3; cdr3_length: 20; v_call: TRDV2; clone_size: medium-sized; cdr3_nt: TGTGCCTGTGACACCGTACTGGGGGATACCCTTTCCTGGGACACCCGACAGATGTTTTTC; cdr3_aa: CACDTVLGDTLSWDTRQMFF
d_call: TRDD3; j_call: TRDJ3; cdr3_length: 17; v_call: TRDV2; clone_size: hyperexpanded; cdr3_nt: TGTGCCTGTGACACCTGGGGGAGCTCCTGGGACACCCGACAGATGTTTTTC; cdr3_aa: CACDTWGSSWDTRQMFF
d_call: TRDD3; j_call: TRDJ2; cdr3_length: 16; v_call: TRDV2; clone_size: few; cdr3_nt: TGTGCCTGTGACGTACTGGGGGCTGCTTTGACAGCCCAACTCTTCTTT; cdr3_aa: CACDVLGAALTAQLFF
d_call: TRDD3; j_call: TRDJ1; cdr3_length: 24; v_call: TRDV1; clone_size: few; cdr3_nt: TGTGCTCTTGGGGAAGGGGGGGTTCCGATTTCCCCTCTACTGGGGGATACGGAGACCGATAAACTCATCTTT; cdr3_aa: CALGEGGVPISPLLGDTETDKLIF
d_call: TRDD3; j_call: TRDJ3; cdr3_length: 18; v_call: TRDV2; clone_size: -; cdr3_nt: TGTGCCTGTGACACCGTGGGGATACGCGCCTGGGACACCCGACAGATGTTTTTC; cdr3_aa: CACDTVGIRAWDTRQMFF
d_call: TRDD3; j_call: TRDJ3; cdr3_length: 20; v_call: TRDV2; clone_size: few; cdr3_nt: TGTGCCTGTGACAAAGTACTGGGGGATACCAGCTCCTGGGACACCCGCCAGATGTTTTTC; cdr3_aa: CACDKVLGDTSSWDTRQMFF
d_call: -; j_call: TRDJ3; cdr3_length: 13; v_call: TRDV2; clone_size: few; cdr3_nt: TGTGCCTGTGATACCTGGGACACCCAACAGATGTTTTTC; cdr3_aa: CACDTWDTQQMFF
d_call: TRDD3; j_call: TRDJ3; cdr3_length: 19; v_call: TRDV2; clone_size: -; cdr3_nt: TGTGCCTGTGACGCTACTGGGGGCCGGAGCTCCTGGGACACCCGACAGATGTTCTTC; cdr3_aa: CACDATGGRSSWDTRQMFF
d_call: TRDD3; j_call: TRDJ2; cdr3_length: 16; v_call: TRDV2; clone_size: -; cdr3_nt: TGTGCCTGTGACACAGTGGGGGATACTTTGACAGCACAACTCTTCTTT; cdr3_aa: CACDTVGDTLTAQLFF
d_call: TRDD3; j_call: TRDJ2; cdr3_length: 16; v_call: TRDV2; clone_size: large; cdr3_nt: TGTGCCTGTGACGTACTGGGGGAAGCTTTGACAGCACAACTCTTCTTT; cdr3_aa: CACDVLGEALTAQLFF
d_call: TRDD2; j_call: TRDJ1; cdr3_length: 22; v_call: TRDV1; clone_size: -; cdr3_nt: TGTGCTCTTGGGGAACTGGTTCGGCCCCTTCCTATATTGGTCTACCACACCGATAAACTCATCTTT; cdr3_aa: CALGELVRPLPILVYHTDKLIF